These T cell receptor beta chains were read from a single sample in a study of blood T cell repertoires in COVID-19. Method: immunoSEQ multiplex PCR; TCRdb's copy keeps in-frame clones and lacks some. The sample consists of roughly 320,000 clones, approximately 86% of them appearing once. The sample was peripheral blood. Receptors were obtained from a man between 65 and 79 years old with acute or convalescent COVID-19. Both conserved end residues are part of each CDR3. A D gene is named only where the DNA matches it firmly. Clone size is not always given. Where it is, it says once, few, many or a class for expanded clones.

J gene | clone size | D gene | V gene | CDR3 protein | CDR3 DNA
TRBJ2-2 | NA | NA | TRBV14 | CASSQDRVVGGELFF | TGTGCCAGCAGCCAAGATCGGGTAGTCGGCGGGGAGCTGTTTTTT
TRBJ1-5 | NA | NA | TRBV7-2 | CASSSYYYSNQPQHF | TGTGCCAGCAGCTCCTACTACTATAGCAATCAGCCCCAGCATTTT
TRBJ2-1 | NA | TRBD1 | TRBV6-2/TRBV6-3 | CASSYFFLNSNRGSYNEQFF | TGTGCCAGCAGTTACTTTTTCCTAAACTCAAACAGGGGGTCCTACAATGAGCAGTTCTTC
TRBJ1-1 | NA | TRBD1 | TRBV4-1 | CASSQGWDRGRKTEAFF | TGCGCCAGCAGCCAAGGCTGGGACAGGGGGCGAAAGACTGAAGCTTTCTTT
TRBJ1-5 | once | TRBD1 | TRBV19 | CASSSGTGEGQPQHF | TGTGCCAGTAGTTCGGGGACAGGGGAGGGTCAGCCCCAGCATTTT
TRBJ2-1 | NA | TRBD1 | TRBV5-1 | CASSLGQVYNEQFF | TGCGCCAGCAGCCTGGGACAGGTGTACAATGAGCAGTTCTTC
TRBJ2-3 | NA | NA | TRBV5-4 | CASSLRSYTDTQYF | TGTGCCAGCAGCTTACGGTCTTACACAGATACGCAGTATTTT
TRBJ2-7 | NA | NA | TRBV4-3 | CASSQRLAKEMYEQYF | TGCGCCAGCAGCCAAAGGCTAGCTAAGGAGATGTACGAGCAGTACTTC
TRBJ1-5 | NA | TRBD1 | TRBV5-1 | CASSYGTGGYQPQHF | TGCGCCAGCAGCTACGGGACAGGGGGTTATCAGCCCCAGCATTTT
TRBJ2-5 | NA | TRBD2 | TRBV20-1 | CSASSPVAGAAETQYF | TGCAGTGCTAGTAGCCCGGTAGCGGGAGCGGCGGAGACCCAGTACTTC
TRBJ1-5 | NA | NA | TRBV4-3 | CASSQDRRDQPQHF | TGCGCCAGCAGCCAAGATCGGAGAGATCAGCCCCAGCATTTT
TRBJ1-2 | NA | NA | TRBV5-8 | CASSSSTRRGYTF | TGTGCCAGCAGCTCAAGCACGAGGAGGGGCTACACCTTC
TRBJ2-5 | NA | NA | TRBV10-3 | CAISEIQQGTETQYF | TGTGCCATCAGTGAGATTCAACAGGGAACAGAGACCCAGTACTTC
TRBJ2-1 | NA | TRBD1 | TRBV7-9 | CASSLFDRDRGDDEQFF | TGTGCCAGCAGCTTATTCGACCGGGACAGGGGTGACGATGAGCAGTTCTTC
TRBJ1-2 | NA | TRBD1 | TRBV7-2 | CASSLASGTGDGYTF | TGTGCCAGCAGCTTAGCCTCCGGGACAGGAGATGGCTACACCTTC
TRBJ1-1 | NA | NA | TRBV2 | CASSVYAEAFF | TGTGCCAGCAGTGTCTATGCTGAAGCTTTCTTT
TRBJ1-4 | NA | NA | TRBV7-2 | CASSTGQSNEKLFF | TGTGCCAGCAGTACAGGGCAGTCTAACGAAAAACTGTTTTTT
TRBJ1-1 | once | NA | TRBV7-8 | CASSLGGGIEAFF | TGTGCCAGCAGCCTCGGGGGAGGGATTGAAGCTTTCTTT
TRBJ1-5 | NA | TRBD1 | TRBV6-2/TRBV6-3 | CASSYAGQRNQPQHF | TGTGCCAGCAGTTACGCGGGACAGCGCAATCAGCCCCAGCATTTT
TRBJ1-6 | NA | TRBD1 | TRBV9 | CASSAPGTGLSPLHF | TGTGCCAGCAGCGCTCCCGGGACAGGGCTTTCACCCCTCCACTTT
TRBJ1-1 | NA | NA | TRBV19 | CASSIRRGAEAFF | TGTGCCAGTAGTATACGCAGGGGCGCTGAAGCTTTCTTT
TRBJ1-5 | NA | NA | TRBV4-3 | CASSQEKAGSNQPQHF | TGCGCCAGCAGCCAAGAGAAAGCAGGTAGCAATCAGCCCCAGCATTTT
TRBJ1-4 | NA | TRBD1 | TRBV28 | CASSIPTGTDEKLFF | TGTGCCAGCAGTATCCCGACAGGGACCGACGAAAAACTGTTTTTT
TRBJ2-2 | NA | TRBD2 | TRBV5-1 | CASRLAGENTGELFF | TGCGCCAGCAGGTTAGCGGGGGAGAACACCGGGGAGCTGTTTTTT
TRBJ1-3 | NA | TRBD1 | TRBV30 | CAWMFDRANTIYF | TGTGCCTGGATGTTCGACAGGGCGAACACCATATATTTT
TRBJ1-1 | NA | TRBD1 | TRBV7-2 | CASSSGPGQGLTNTEAFF | TGTGCCAGCAGCTCAGGGCCGGGACAGGGTTTGACGAACACTGAAGCTTTCTTT
TRBJ2-6 | NA | TRBD2 | TRBV5-1 | CASSLATSGSSGANVLTF | TGCGCCAGCAGCTTGGCCACTAGCGGCAGCTCTGGGGCCAACGTCCTGACTTTC
TRBJ1-5 | NA | TRBD1 | TRBV4-2 | CASSQQQGGSNQPQHF | TGTGCCAGCAGCCAACAACAGGGGGGGAGCAATCAGCCCCAGCATTTT
TRBJ2-7 | few | NA | TRBV7-9 | CASSPSSANPVQYF | TGTGCCAGCAGCCCTAGTTCGGCCAACCCAGTCCAGTACTTC
TRBJ2-7 | NA | TRBD2 | TRBV18 | CASSTGTSGTGEQYF | TGTGCCAGCTCAACCGGGACTAGCGGGACGGGTGAGCAGTACTTC
TRBJ1-5 | NA | NA | TRBV28 | CASSFERGNQPQHF | TGTGCCAGCAGTTTTGAGAGGGGGAATCAGCCCCAGCATTTT
TRBJ2-5 | NA | NA | TRBV15 | CATSREGTVKETQYF | TGTGCCACCAGCCGGGAGGGGACAGTAAAAGAGACCCAGTACTTC
TRBJ1-2 | NA | TRBD1 | TRBV5-1 | CASSLGQGSYTF | TGCGCCAGCAGCCTAGGACAGGGCAGCTACACCTTC
TRBJ1-3 | NA | TRBD1 | TRBV7-2 | CASSSRDSSSGNTIYF | TGTGCCAGCAGCTCCCGGGACAGTTCCTCTGGAAACACCATATATTTT
TRBJ2-3 | NA | TRBD2 | TRBV24-1 | CATSEFSGDASSTDTQYF | TGTGCCACCAGTGAGTTTAGCGGGGACGCCTCTAGCACAGATACGCAGTATTTT
TRBJ1-1 | NA | NA | TRBV6-5 | CASSYSSRGNTEAFF | TGTGCCAGCAGTTACTCGTCGCGGGGGAACACTGAAGCTTTCTTT
TRBJ1-1 | NA | TRBD1 | TRBV19 | CASSDRDRGVAEAFF | TGTGCCAGTAGTGACCGGGACAGGGGGGTCGCTGAAGCTTTCTTT
TRBJ2-7 | NA | NA | TRBV30 | CAWSAGGSPYEQYF | TGTGCCTGGAGCGCCGGGGGTTCCCCCTACGAGCAGTACTTC
TRBJ1-5 | NA | NA | TRBV6-2/TRBV6-3 | CASSLTLSNQPQHF | TGTGCCAGCAGCCTGACACTTAGCAATCAGCCCCAGCATTTT
TRBJ2-5 | few | TRBD2 | TRBV10-3 | CAISESVGTSGKETQYF | TGTGCCATCAGTGAGTCGGTAGGGACTAGCGGGAAAGAGACCCAGTACTTC
TRBJ1-4 | NA | NA | TRBV9 | CASSKSPGTNEKLFF | TGTGCCAGCAGCAAAAGTCCGGGAACTAATGAAAAACTGTTTTTT
TRBJ1-5 | once | NA | TRBV2 | CASRKGTVPQPQHF | TGTGCCAGCAGAAAAGGGACTGTCCCTCAGCCCCAGCATTTT
TRBJ2-7 | NA | NA | TRBV3-1/TRBV3-2 | CASSQGTRPFYEQYF | TGTGCCAGCAGCCAAGGAACTCGTCCGTTCTACGAGCAGTACTTC
TRBJ2-4 | NA | NA | TRBV15 | CATSRGEGAINIQYF | TGTGCCACCAGCAGAGGGGAAGGGGCAATAAACATTCAGTACTTC